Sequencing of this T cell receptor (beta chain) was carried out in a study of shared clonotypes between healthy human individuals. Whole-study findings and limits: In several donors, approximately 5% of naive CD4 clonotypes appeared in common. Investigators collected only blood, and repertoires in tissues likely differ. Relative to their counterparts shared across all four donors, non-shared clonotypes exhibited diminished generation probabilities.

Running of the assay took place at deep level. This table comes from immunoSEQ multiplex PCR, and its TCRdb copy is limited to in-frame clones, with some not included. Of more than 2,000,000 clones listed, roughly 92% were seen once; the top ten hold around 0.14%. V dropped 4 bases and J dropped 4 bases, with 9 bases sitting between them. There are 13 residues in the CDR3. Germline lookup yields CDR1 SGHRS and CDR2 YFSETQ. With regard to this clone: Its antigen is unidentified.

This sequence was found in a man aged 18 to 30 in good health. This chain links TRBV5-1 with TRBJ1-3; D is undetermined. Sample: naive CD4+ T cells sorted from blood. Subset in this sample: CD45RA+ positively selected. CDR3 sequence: CASSDIEGNTIYF. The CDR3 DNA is TGCGCCAGCAGCGACATCGAGGGAAACACCATATATTTT.